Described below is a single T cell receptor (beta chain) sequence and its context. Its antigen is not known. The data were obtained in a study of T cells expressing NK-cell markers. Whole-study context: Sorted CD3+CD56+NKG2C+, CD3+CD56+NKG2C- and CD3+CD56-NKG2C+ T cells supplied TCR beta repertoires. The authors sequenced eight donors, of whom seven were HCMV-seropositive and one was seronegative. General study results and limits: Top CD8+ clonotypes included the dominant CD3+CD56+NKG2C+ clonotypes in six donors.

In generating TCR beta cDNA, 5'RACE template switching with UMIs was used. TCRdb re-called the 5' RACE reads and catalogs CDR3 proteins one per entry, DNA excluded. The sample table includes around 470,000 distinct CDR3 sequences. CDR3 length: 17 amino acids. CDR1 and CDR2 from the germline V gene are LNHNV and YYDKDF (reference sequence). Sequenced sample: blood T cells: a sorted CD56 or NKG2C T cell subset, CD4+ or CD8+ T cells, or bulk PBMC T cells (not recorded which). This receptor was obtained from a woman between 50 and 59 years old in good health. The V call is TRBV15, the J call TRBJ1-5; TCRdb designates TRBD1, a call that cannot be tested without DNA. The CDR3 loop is CATSRDFWDSSNQPQHF. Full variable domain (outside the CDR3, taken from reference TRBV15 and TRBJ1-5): DAMVIQNPRYQVTQFGKPVTLSCSQTLNHNVMYWYQQKSSQAPKLLFHYYDKDFNNEADTPDNFQSRRPNTSFCFLDIRSPGLGDTAMYLCATSRDFWDSSNQPQHFGDGTRLSIL.